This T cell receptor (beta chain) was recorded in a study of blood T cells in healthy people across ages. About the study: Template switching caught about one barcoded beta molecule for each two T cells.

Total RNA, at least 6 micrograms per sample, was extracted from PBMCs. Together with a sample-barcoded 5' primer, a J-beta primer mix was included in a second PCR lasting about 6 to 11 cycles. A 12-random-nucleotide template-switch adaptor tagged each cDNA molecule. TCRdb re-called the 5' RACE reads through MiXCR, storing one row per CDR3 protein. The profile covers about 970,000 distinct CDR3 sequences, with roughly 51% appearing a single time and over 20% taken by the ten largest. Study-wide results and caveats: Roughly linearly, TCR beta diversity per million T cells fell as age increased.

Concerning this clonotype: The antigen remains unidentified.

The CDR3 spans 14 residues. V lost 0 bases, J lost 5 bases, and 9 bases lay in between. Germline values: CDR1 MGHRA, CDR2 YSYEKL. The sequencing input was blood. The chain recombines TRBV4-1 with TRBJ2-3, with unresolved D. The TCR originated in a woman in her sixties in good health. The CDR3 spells CASSQDTVGDTQYF. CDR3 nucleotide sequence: TGCGCCAGCAGCCAAGACACAGTAGGAGATACGCAGTATTTT.